The 29 T cell receptor beta chains below come from one sample, sequenced in a study of Graves' ophthalmopathy and Graves' hyperthyroidism. RNA served as the template for amplifying TCR beta CDR3 regions. Amplification began with first-round RT-PCR using HTBI primers, then second-round multiplex PCR was performed. One entry per CDR3 protein results from TCRdb running MiXCR on the multiplex PCR reads. Among around 1.1 million distinct CDR3 sequences listed, about 40% were seen once. The sample taken for sequencing was peripheral blood or thyroid tissue (not recorded which). The receptor set was obtained from an adult man with Graves' hyperthyroidism.

V and J are TRBV10-3 and TRBJ1-5, with 8 bases fitting TRBD1. CDR3 length: 13 amino acids. The trim removed 9 bases at V and 10 bases at J, leaving 11 bases unmatched. The germline V gene encodes CDR1 ENHRY and CDR2 SYGVKD. In DNA form, the CDR3 reads TGTGCCATAGGACAGGGACGTAATTCACCCCAGCATTTT. This codes for CAIGQGRNSPQHF.

This clonotype occurred many times. This chain uses TRBV29-1 with TRBJ2-7, with unresolved D. Trimming cost V 0 bases and J 0 bases, with 15 bases left between them. Germline V gives CDR1 SQVTM, CDR2 ANQGSEA. The CDR3 sequence is 16 residues long. The CDR3 loop reads CSVEDLNGPGSYEQYF. DNA for the CDR3: TGCAGCGTTGAAGATCTCAACGGGCCCGGCTCCTACGAGCAGTACTTC.

This clonotype was seen many times. The J gene is TRBJ1-3, the V gene TRBV7-9; D unresolved. The V end lost 5 bases, the J end lost 0 bases, and 11 bases lay between the germline ends. Per the germline V gene, CDR1 is SEHNR and CDR2 is FQNEAQ (reference sequence). The CDR3 has 15 residues. CDR3 protein: CASSQAAVSGNTIYF. The CDR3 coding sequence is TGTGCCAGCAGCCAAGCGGCCGTCTCTGGAAACACCATATATTTT.

This clonotype was observed many times. The rearrangement links TRBV20-1 to TRBJ1-1, with TRBD1 identical over 8 bases. The CDR3 is 15 residues long. The germline gives CDR1 DFQATT, CDR2 SNEGSKA (reference sequence). With 0 bases clipped from V and 5 bases from J, the junction kept 8 bases outside the gene matches. In nucleotides, the CDR3 is TGCAGTGCTAGAGATGGCGACAGGGGCGGAACTGAAGCTTTCTTT. Translating it yields CSARDGDRGGTEAFF.

The chain couples TRBV3-1 to TRBJ1-2, with D unclear. CDR1 is LGHDT and CDR2 is YNNKEL in the germline V gene (reference sequence). The CDR3 extends over 14 amino acids. V lost 0 bases, J lost 6 bases, and 11 bases lay in between. The CDR3 coding sequence is TGTGCCAGCAGCCAAGATCGGTCAGTGAATGGCTACACCTTC. It codes for CASSQDRSVNGYTF.

The chain employs TRBV15 and TRBJ2-3; D is unclear. Germline V lookup: CDR1 LNHNV, CDR2 YYDKDF (reference sequence). This CDR3 spans 14 amino acids. With 1 base removed from V and 3 bases from J, the gap between germline ends came to 8 bases. The CDR3 sequence is CATSRGLETDTQYF. The CDR3 DNA reads TGTGCCACCAGCAGAGGACTCGAGACAGATACGCAGTATTTT.

There are many counts of this clonotype. The V gene is TRBV20-1, the J gene TRBJ2-7; unclear D gene. V lost 6 bases to trimming and J lost 7 bases, with 13 bases between them. CDR3 length: 11 residues. Germline values: CDR1 DFQATT, CDR2 SNEGSKA (reference sequence). This CDR3 is CSAWVVREQYF. The CDR3 region has the DNA TGCAGTGCATGGGTGGTACGGGAGCAGTACTTC.

The CDR3 region has the DNA TGTGCCAGCTCACCTGGTGGATACATGAACACTGAAGCTTTCTTT. The encoded protein is CASSPGGYMNTEAFF. The chain employs TRBV18 and TRBJ1-1; D is undetermined. Per the germline V gene, CDR1 is KGHSH and CDR2 is LQKENI. The CDR3 runs 15 residues. V lost 3 bases, J lost 0 bases, and 11 bases lay in between.

The V call is TRBV11-2, the J call TRBJ2-7; the D gene is possibly TRBD1 (7 bases). From germline, CDR1 is SGHAT and CDR2 FQNNGV. With 3 bases removed from V and 7 bases from J, the gap between germline ends came to 16 bases. The CDR3 spans 14 residues. DNA of the CDR3: TGTGCCAGCAGCTTGGAGGGACAGTCTAGAGAGCAGTACTTC. Translated, it gives CASSLEGQSREQYF.

This clonotype was seen a few times. V usage is TRBV12-3 or TRBV12-4 and J usage is TRBJ2-5; tentatively, D is TRBD1 (7 bases). Deletions cut 2 bases from V and 4 bases from J, with 17 bases between. The CDR3 has 16 residues. CDR3 sequence: CASSLRVAQGGETQYF. The CDR3 bases are TGTGCCAGCAGTTTACGCGTGGCTCAGGGGGGAGAGACCCAGTACTTC.

In this sample, this clonotype turned up many times. The gene calls are TRBV29-1 and TRBJ2-7, with D unclear. The CDR3 runs to 12 residues. V was shortened by 3 bases and J by 3 bases, with 9 bases between the two germline ends. The germline CDR1 and CDR2 sequences are SQVTM and ANQGSEA. The CDR3 reads CSVDLASYEQYF. The CDR3 nucleotides read TGCAGCGTTGATCTGGCGAGCTACGAGCAGTACTTC.

This sequence joins TRBV12-3 or TRBV12-4 and TRBJ1-5, with unresolved D. V was clipped by 1 base and J by 1 base, with 11 bases between them. The CDR3 covers 16 residues. The CDR3 spells CASSLGRERSNQPQHF. CDR3 sequence (DNA): TGTGCCAGCAGTTTAGGGAGGGAAAGAAGCAATCAGCCCCAGCATTTT.

The chain has TRBV11-2 and TRBJ2-3; 7 bases align to TRBD2. CDR1 SGHAT and CDR2 FQNNGV come from the germline V gene. This CDR3 is 15 amino acids long. V shed 1 base, J shed 6 bases, and the junction held 7 bases outside the gene matches. The CDR3 reads CASSLVFGGGDTQYF. The CDR3 DNA is TGTGCCAGCAGCTTAGTATTCGGGGGAGGGGATACGCAGTATTTT.

This clonotype was seen once. An end of the junction differs from the germline gene, which may be a read error. DNA for the CDR3: TGTGCCAGCAGTATAGACGACGGTAATCAGCCCCAGCATTTT. It codes for CASSIDDGNQPQHF. The chain carries TRBV19 and TRBJ1-5, with no clear D. The CDR3 contains 14 residues. Per germline, CDR1 LNHDA and CDR2 SQIVND (reference sequence).

This clonotype was recorded a few times. Relative to the germline gene, one junction end is altered; a read error may explain this. This chain uses TRBV2 with TRBJ1-5; weak D call: TRBD1 (6 bases). CDR1 and CDR2 (germline): SNHLY, FYNNEI. The CDR3 sequence is 15 residues long. CDR3 bases: TGTGCCAGCAGTAGACAGGCTTATAGCAATCACCCCCAGCATTTT. This encodes CASSRQAYSNHPQHF.

There are many counts of this clonotype. The chain couples TRBV25-1 to TRBJ2-7; a weak D match, TRBD1 (6 bases). Per the germline V gene, CDR1 is MGHDK and CDR2 is SYGVNS. This CDR3 has 14 amino acids. V lost 6 bases, J lost 3 bases, and 15 bases lay in between. The CDR3 DNA reads TGTGCCAGCAGCGAAGGCCCAGGGGTCTACGAGCAGTACTTC. The encoded protein is CASSEGPGVYEQYF.

This clonotype appeared a single time. The chain uses TRBV6-5 and TRBJ2-5; D may be TRBD1 or TRBD2 (5 bases each). V was clipped by 4 bases and J by 4 bases, with 13 bases between them. The length of the CDR3 is 14 residues. Germline V gene sequence: CDR1 MNHEY, CDR2 SVGAGI. CDR3 loop: CASSSLTGGETQYF. CDR3 bases: TGTGCCAGCAGTTCCTTGACTGGGGGAGAGACCCAGTACTTC.

This clonotype has at least ten counts. V gene TRBV7-8 combines with J gene TRBJ1-2, with unresolved D. This CDR3 has 18 amino acids. CDR1 SGHVS and CDR2 FQNEAQ come from the germline V gene. Trimming left V 1 base short and J 1 base short, with 19 bases between. The DNA for the CDR3 is TGTGCCAGCAGCTTAGTATCTCGTGCTCAGTTTTTTAACTATGGCTACACCTTC. Translated: CASSLVSRAQFFNYGYTF. Full variable domain (rest looked up from reference TRBV7-8 and TRBJ1-2): GAGVSQSPRYKVAKRGQDVALRCDPISGHVSLFWYQQALGQGPEFLTYFQNEAQLDKSGLPSDRFFAERPEGSVSTLKIQRTQQEDSAVYLCASSLVSRAQFFNYGYTFGSGTRLTVV.

J is TRBJ1-1 and V is TRBV12-3 or TRBV12-4; 7 positions agree with TRBD1. The CDR3 loop spans 13 amino acids. The ends lost 5 bases at V and 6 bases at J; junction bases unmatched: 6. The CDR3 loop is CASSRQGIAEAFF. The CDR3 DNA follows: TGTGCCAGCAGTAGACAGGGCATCGCTGAAGCTTTCTTT.

This clonotype was detected a few times. The junction departs from germline at one end; a sequencing error may be responsible. The rearrangement joins TRBV19 to TRBJ2-7, with D possibly TRBD1 on 6 matching bases. This CDR3 contains 13 residues. Germline values: CDR1 LNHDA, CDR2 SQIVND (reference sequence). This chain's CDR3 is CASSILGGYEQYF. CDR3 DNA: TGTGCCAGCAGTATACTAGGGGGTTACGAGCAGTACTTC.

This clonotype was recorded at least ten times. This chain joins TRBV10-3 and TRBJ1-6; D remains unclear. With 7 bases removed from V and 7 bases from J, the gap between germline ends came to 14 bases. Germline V CDR1 and CDR2: ENHRY, SYGVKD. This CDR3 is built from 14 residues. The CDR3 spells CAIKTSAINSPLHF. The CDR3 nucleotides read TGTGCCATCAAAACCTCCGCTATCAATTCACCCCTCCACTTT.

This clonotype turned up a few times. J is TRBJ2-7 and V is TRBV13; D remains unclear. The CDR3 runs to 14 residues. The V end lost 5 bases, the J end lost 0 bases, and 11 bases lay between the germline ends. Germline CDR1 PRHDT, CDR2 FYEKMQ (reference sequence). The DNA for the CDR3 is TGTGCCAGCAGCCCCGATGAAGGCTCCTACGAGCAGTACTTC. The encoded protein is CASSPDEGSYEQYF. Drawing the rest from reference TRBV13 and TRBJ2-7, the complete variable domain is AAGVIQSPRHLIKEKRETATLKCYPIPRHDTVYWYQQGPGQDPQFLISFYEKMQSDKGSIPDRFSAQQFSDYHSELNMSSLELGDSALYFCASSPDEGSYEQYFGPGTRLTVT.

This clonotype was detected a few times. V and J are TRBV7-8 and TRBJ2-5; D tentatively reads TRBD1 or TRBD2 (6 bases each). The CDR3 extends over 15 amino acids. The germline V gene has CDR1 SGHVS and CDR2 FQNEAQ. Trimming removed 6 bases from V and 5 bases from J, with 19 bases in between. The CDR3 DNA reads TGTGCCAGCAGGTCCGAAAGGGGGGCCGGGGAGACCCAGTACTTC. Its protein is CASRSERGAGETQYF.

This clonotype has a count of ten or more. V and J are TRBV20-1 and TRBJ1-1; D ambiguous. Germline-derived CDR1 and CDR2 are DFQATT and SNEGSKA (reference sequence). CDR3 length: 15 residues. Trimming stripped 5 bases from V and 0 bases from J, with 16 bases between. The CDR3 spells CSAGKPGSVNTEAFF. The DNA for the CDR3 is TGCAGTGCTGGAAAGCCCGGGTCGGTGAACACTGAAGCTTTCTTT.

V is TRBV5-5 and J is TRBJ2-5; 10 bases fit TRBD1. The CDR3 covers 18 residues. Germline CDR1 and CDR2: SGHKS and YYEKEE (reference sequence). J gave up 4 bases and V 3 bases, and 15 bases lay outside the gene matches. The CDR3 sequence is CASSSSLDRGRIRETQYF. DNA of the CDR3: TGTGCCAGCAGCTCCAGCCTCGACAGGGGGCGGATTAGAGAGACCCAGTACTTC.

This chain uses TRBV9 with TRBJ1-4, with a tentative D call TRBD1 (5 bases). The V end was cut by 0 bases, the J end by 5 bases, with 14 bases between. CDR3 size: 16 residues. Germline V gene data show CDR1 as SGDLS and CDR2 as YYNGEE. This CDR3 is CASSVGSGSGNEKLFF. The DNA of the CDR3 is TGTGCCAGCAGCGTAGGTTCAGGGAGTGGAAATGAAAAACTGTTTTTT.

This clonotype was observed a handful of times. The V and J genes are TRBV6-5 and TRBJ2-5, with TRBD1 matching 8 bases. Trimming removed 2 bases from V and 7 bases from J; junction bases left unmatched: 6. The germline V gene has CDR1 MNHEY and CDR2 SVGAGI. The length of the CDR3 is 14 residues. CDR3 sequence (DNA): TGTGCCAGCAGTTACCGAGGACAGGGAGGGACCCAGTACTTC. This translates into CASSYRGQGGTQYF.

This rearrangement joins TRBV7-8 to TRBJ1-2; D is unclear. The CDR3 covers 11 residues. Deletions cut 6 bases from V and 8 bases from J, with 10 bases between. Germline loops: CDR1 SGHVS, CDR2 FQNEAQ. CDR3 nucleotides: TGTGCCAGCAGTTACATGGAAGGCTACACCTTC. Residues: CASSYMEGYTF.

This clonotype was seen only a few times. V gene TRBV7-8 combines with J gene TRBJ1-3; D remains unclear. Germline V lookup: CDR1 SGHVS, CDR2 FQNEAQ. The CDR3 loop spans 12 amino acids. Trimming took 2 bases from V and 7 from J, leaving 6 bases between them. The CDR3 spells CASSLSFNTIYF. The CDR3, as DNA: TGTGCCAGCAGCTTATCTTTCAACACCATATATTTT.